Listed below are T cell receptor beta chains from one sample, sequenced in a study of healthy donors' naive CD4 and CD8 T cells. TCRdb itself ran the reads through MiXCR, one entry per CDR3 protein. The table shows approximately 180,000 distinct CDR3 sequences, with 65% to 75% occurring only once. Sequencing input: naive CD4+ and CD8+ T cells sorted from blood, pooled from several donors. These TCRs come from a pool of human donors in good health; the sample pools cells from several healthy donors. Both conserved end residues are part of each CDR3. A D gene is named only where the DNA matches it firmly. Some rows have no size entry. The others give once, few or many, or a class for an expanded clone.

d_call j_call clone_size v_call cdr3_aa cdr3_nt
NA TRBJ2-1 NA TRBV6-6 CASSFPRGNVNEQFF TGTGCCAGCAGTTTCCCGAGGGGAAATGTCAATGAGCAGTTCTTC
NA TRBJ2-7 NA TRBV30 CAWSGTSYEQYF TGTGCCTGGAGCGGGACTTCCTACGAGCAGTACTTC
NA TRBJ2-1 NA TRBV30 CAWSSDSTNEQFF TGTGCCTGGAGCTCAGACTCTACCAATGAGCAGTTCTTC
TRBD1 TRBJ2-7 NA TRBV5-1 CASSLNIGTGYYEQYF TGCGCCAGCAGCCTCAACATCGGGACAGGGTACTACGAGCAGTACTTC
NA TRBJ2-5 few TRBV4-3 CASSPAPVAEGTQYF TGCGCCAGCAGCCCGGCGCCCGTAGCGGAAGGGACCCAGTACTTC
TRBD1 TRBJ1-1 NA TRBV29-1 CSVFRQGAVTEAFF TGCAGCGTGTTTAGACAGGGGGCGGTCACTGAAGCTTTCTTT
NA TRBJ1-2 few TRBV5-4 CASSTWGTPSYGYTF TGTGCCAGCAGTACCTGGGGGACACCCAGCTATGGCTACACCTTC
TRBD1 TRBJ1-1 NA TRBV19 CASRKAGQGYTEAFF TGTGCCAGTAGGAAGGCGGGACAGGGTTACACTGAAGCTTTCTTT
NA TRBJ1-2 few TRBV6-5 CASSYEGNYGYTF TGTGCCAGCAGTTACGAGGGGAACTATGGCTACACCTTC
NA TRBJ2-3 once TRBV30 CAWSDGAVTDTQYF TGTGCCTGGAGTGACGGGGCCGTCACAGATACGCAGTATTTT
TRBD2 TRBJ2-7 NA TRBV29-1 CSVKVAGVYEQYF TGCAGCGTAAAAGTAGCGGGTGTTTACGAGCAGTACTTC
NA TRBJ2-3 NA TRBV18 CASSRGHGTDTQYF TGTGCCAGCTCACGGGGTCATGGCACAGATACGCAGTATTTT
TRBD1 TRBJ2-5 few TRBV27 CASSPETGMETQYF TGTGCCAGCAGTCCAGAGACAGGGATGGAGACCCAGTACTTC
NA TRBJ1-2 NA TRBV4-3 CASSQELLTDGYTF TGCGCCAGCAGCCAAGAGTTACTGACAGATGGCTACACCTTC
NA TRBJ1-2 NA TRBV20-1 CSAGPAGRYGYTF TGCAGTGCCGGCCCCGCAGGGAGGTATGGCTACACCTTC
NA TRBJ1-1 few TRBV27 CASSFGQNTEAFF TGTGCCAGCAGTTTCGGGCAGAACACTGAAGCTTTCTTT
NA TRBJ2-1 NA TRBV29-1 CSVEDPQGLSYNEQFF TGCAGCGTTGAAGATCCTCAGGGTCTCTCCTACAATGAGCAGTTCTTC
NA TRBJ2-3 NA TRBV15 CATSRVLSTDTQYF TGTGCCACCAGCAGAGTTCTTAGCACAGATACGCAGTATTTT
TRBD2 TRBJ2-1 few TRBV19 CASSTLGLAGSHEQFF TGTGCCAGTAGTACACTTGGACTAGCGGGATCACATGAGCAGTTCTTC
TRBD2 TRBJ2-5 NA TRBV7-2 CASSPNRGGRGETQYF TGTGCCAGCAGCCCTAATCGGGGCGGGAGAGGAGAGACCCAGTACTTC
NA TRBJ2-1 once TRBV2 CASSGTSYNEQFF TGTGCCAGCAGTGGCACTAGCTACAATGAGCAGTTCTTC
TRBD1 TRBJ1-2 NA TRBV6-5 CASSYGTATNYGYTF TGTGCCAGCAGTTATGGGACAGCCACTAACTATGGCTACACCTTC
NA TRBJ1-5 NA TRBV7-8 CASSPGSGNQPQHF TGTGCCAGCAGCCCCGGGTCCGGCAATCAGCCCCAGCATTTT
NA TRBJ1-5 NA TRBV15 CATSWDIGKGSQHF TGTGCCACCAGCTGGGACATAGGAAAGGGGTCCCAGCATTTT
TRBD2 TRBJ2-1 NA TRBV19 CATTSSGVYNEQFF TGTGCCACCACTTCTAGCGGGGTGTACAATGAGCAGTTCTTC
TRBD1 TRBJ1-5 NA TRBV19 CASSNHRGGLNQPQHF TGTGCCAGTAGTAACCACAGGGGAGGACTCAATCAGCCCCAGCATTTT
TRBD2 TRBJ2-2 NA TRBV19 CASSTRAGTSGSTGELFF TGTGCCAGTAGTACAAGAGCCGGGACTAGCGGGAGCACCGGGGAGCTGTTTTTT
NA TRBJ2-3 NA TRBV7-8 CASSFSGAFTDTQYF TGTGCCAGCAGCTTTTCAGGGGCATTCACAGATACGCAGTATTTT
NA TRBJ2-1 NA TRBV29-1 CSVGEAGTNEQFF TGCAGCGTTGGAGAAGCGGGTACCAATGAGCAGTTCTTC
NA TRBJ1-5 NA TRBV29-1 CSVRYSSNQPQHF TGCAGCGTTCGGTACAGCAGCAATCAGCCCCAGCATTTT
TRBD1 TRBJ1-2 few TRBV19 CASSRDRDYGYTF TGTGCCAGTAGTCGGGACAGGGACTATGGCTACACCTTC
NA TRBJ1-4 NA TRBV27 CASSLYGGIATNEKLFF TGTGCCAGCAGTTTATATGGCGGGATTGCAACTAATGAAAAACTGTTTTTT
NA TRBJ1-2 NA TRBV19 CASSILGGAANYGYTF TGTGCCAGTAGTATTTTAGGTGGGGCAGCGAACTATGGCTACACCTTC
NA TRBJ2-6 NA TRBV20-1 CSASRVFSGANVLTF TGCAGTGCCAGTCGGGTATTCTCTGGGGCCAACGTCCTGACTTTC
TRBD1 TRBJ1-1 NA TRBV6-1 CASSEGQGETEAFF TGTGCCAGCAGTGAAGGACAGGGGGAAACTGAAGCTTTCTTT
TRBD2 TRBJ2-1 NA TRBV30 CAWSLAVTYNEQFF TGTGCCTGGTCACTAGCGGTGACCTACAATGAGCAGTTCTTC
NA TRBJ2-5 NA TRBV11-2 CASSSGQPGQETQYF TGTGCCAGCAGCTCAGGACAGCCGGGGCAAGAGACCCAGTACTTC
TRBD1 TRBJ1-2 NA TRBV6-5 CASSYSGTGEFLFKGYGYTF TGTGCCAGCAGTTACTCCGGGACAGGAGAATTTCTTTTCAAGGGCTATGGCTACACCTTC
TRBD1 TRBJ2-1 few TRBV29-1 CSVDFGTGVRNEQFF TGCAGCGTTGATTTTGGGACAGGGGTGAGGAATGAGCAGTTCTTC
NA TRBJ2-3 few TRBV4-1 CASSQEGRSADTQYF TGCGCCAGCAGCCAAGAGGGACGCTCCGCAGATACGCAGTATTTT
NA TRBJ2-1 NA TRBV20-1 CSARDAGNNEQFF TGCAGTGCTAGAGATGCAGGAAACAATGAGCAGTTCTTC
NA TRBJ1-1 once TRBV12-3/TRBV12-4 CASSFGGGGLEAFF TGTGCCAGCAGTTTCGGCGGTGGCGGGCTTGAAGCTTTCTTT
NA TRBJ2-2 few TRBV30 CAWSELSRTGELFF TGTGCCTGGAGTGAGCTCTCGAGAACCGGGGAGCTGTTTTTT
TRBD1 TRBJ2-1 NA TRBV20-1 CSARGTGTASYNEQFF TGCAGTGCTAGAGGCACCGGGACAGCCTCCTACAATGAGCAGTTCTTC
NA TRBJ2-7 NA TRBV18 CASSPERSSYEQYF TGTGCCAGCTCACCAGAAAGGAGCTCCTACGAGCAGTACTTC
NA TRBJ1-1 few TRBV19 CASGTGYTEAFF TGTGCCAGTGGTACAGGTTACACTGAAGCTTTCTTT
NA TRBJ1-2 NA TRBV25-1 CASNGAYGYTF TGTGCCAGCAATGGGGCCTATGGCTACACCTTC
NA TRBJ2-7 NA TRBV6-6 CASSPQVGYEQYF TGTGCCAGCAGTCCCCAGGTGGGGTACGAGCAGTACTTC
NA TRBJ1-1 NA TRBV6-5 CASRNLSPAFTEAFF TGTGCCAGCAGAAACCTTAGTCCGGCTTTCACTGAAGCTTTCTTT
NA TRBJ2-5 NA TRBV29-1 CSVTDGLTGTQYF TGCAGCGTCACTGACGGGCTTACTGGGACCCAGTACTTC